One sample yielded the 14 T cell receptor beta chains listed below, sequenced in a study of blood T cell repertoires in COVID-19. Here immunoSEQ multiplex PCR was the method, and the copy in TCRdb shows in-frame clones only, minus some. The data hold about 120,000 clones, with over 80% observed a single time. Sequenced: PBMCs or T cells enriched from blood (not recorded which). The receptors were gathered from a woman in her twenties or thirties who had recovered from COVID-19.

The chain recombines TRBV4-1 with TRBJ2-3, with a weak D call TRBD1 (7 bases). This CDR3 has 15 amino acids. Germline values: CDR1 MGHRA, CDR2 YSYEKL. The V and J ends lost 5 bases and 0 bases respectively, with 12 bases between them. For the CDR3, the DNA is TGCGCCAGCAGCTTACAGGGGAGGAGCACAGATACGCAGTATTTT. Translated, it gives CASSLQGRSTDTQYF.

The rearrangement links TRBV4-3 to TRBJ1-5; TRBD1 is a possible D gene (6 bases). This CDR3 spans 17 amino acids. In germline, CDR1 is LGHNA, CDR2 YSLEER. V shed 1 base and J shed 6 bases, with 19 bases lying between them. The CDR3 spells CASSQAPWGPRPQPQHF. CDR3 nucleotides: TGCGCCAGCAGCCAAGCTCCGTGGGGGCCTCGACCTCAGCCCCAGCATTTT.

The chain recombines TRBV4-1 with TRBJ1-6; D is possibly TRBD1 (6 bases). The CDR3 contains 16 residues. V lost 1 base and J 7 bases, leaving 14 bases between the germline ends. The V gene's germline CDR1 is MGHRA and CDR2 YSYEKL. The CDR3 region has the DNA TGCGCCAGCAGCCAAGGGGTCAGGGGACTAAATTCACCCCTCCACTTT. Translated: CASSQGVRGLNSPLHF.

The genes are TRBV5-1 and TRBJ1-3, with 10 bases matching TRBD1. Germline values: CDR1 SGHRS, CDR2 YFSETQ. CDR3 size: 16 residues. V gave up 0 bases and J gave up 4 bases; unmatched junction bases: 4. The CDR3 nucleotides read TGCGCCAGCAGCTTGGGGACAGGGGGATCCGGAAACACCATATATTTT. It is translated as CASSLGTGGSGNTIYF.

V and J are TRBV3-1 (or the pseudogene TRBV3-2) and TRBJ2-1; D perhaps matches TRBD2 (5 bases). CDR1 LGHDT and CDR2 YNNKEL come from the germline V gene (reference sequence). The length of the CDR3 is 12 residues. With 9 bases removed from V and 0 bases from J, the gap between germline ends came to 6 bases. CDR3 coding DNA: TGTGCCAGGGGGAGCTCCTACAATGAGCAGTTCTTC. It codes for CARGSSYNEQFF.

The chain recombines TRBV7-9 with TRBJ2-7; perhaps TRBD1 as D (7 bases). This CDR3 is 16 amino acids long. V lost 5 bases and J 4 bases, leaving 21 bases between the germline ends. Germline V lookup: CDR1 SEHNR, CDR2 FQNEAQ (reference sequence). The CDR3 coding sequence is TGTGCCAGCAGCCGGGGGAATGGGGCAGGGGGATACGAGCAGTACTTC. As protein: CASSRGNGAGGYEQYF. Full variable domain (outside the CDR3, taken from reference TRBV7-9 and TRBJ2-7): DTGVSQNPRHKITKRGQNVTFRCDPISEHNRLYWYRQTLGQGPEFLTYFQNEAQLEKSRLLSDRFSAERPKGSFSTLEIQRTEQGDSAMYLCASSRGNGAGGYEQYFGPGTRLTVT.

CDR3 sequence reads: CASTSAGADNSPLHF. The CDR3 DNA sequence: TGTGCCAGCACCTCGGCAGGGGCGGATAATTCACCCCTCCACTTT. This chain joins TRBV28 and TRBJ1-6; D possibly corresponds to TRBD1 (6 bases). Trimming took off 7 bases at V and 5 bases at J, with 15 bases between the two ends. CDR1 and CDR2 from the germline V gene are MDHEN and SYDVKM. The CDR3 runs to 15 residues.

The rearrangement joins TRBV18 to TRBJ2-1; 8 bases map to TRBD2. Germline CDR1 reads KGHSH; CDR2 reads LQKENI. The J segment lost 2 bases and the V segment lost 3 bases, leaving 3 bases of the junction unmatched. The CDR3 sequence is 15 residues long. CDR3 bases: TGTGCCAGCTCACCCGGGAGGGGGACCTACAATGAGCAGTTCTTC. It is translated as CASSPGRGTYNEQFF.

Here the CDR3 DNA reads TGTGCCAGCCATAGCGGGAACTCCTACGAGCAGTACTTC. It encodes CASHSGNSYEQYF. The chain combines TRBV25-1 with TRBJ2-7; 8 bases are shared with TRBD2. CDR3 length equals 13 residues. Germline values: CDR1 MGHDK, CDR2 SYGVNS. V gave up 8 bases and J gave up 0 bases; unmatched junction bases: 3.

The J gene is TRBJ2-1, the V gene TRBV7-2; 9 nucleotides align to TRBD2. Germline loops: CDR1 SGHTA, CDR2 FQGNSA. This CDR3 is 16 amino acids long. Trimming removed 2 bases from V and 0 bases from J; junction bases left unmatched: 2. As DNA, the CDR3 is TGTGCCAGCAGCTTATCGGGACTAGCCTCCTACAATGAGCAGTTCTTC. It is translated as CASSLSGLASYNEQFF.

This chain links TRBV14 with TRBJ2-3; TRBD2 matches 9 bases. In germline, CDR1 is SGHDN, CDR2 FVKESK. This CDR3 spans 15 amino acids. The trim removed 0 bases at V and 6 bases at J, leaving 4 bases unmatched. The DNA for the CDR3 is TGTGCCAGCAGCCAAGACTTAGCGGGAGTTGATACGCAGTATTTT. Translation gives CASSQDLAGVDTQYF.

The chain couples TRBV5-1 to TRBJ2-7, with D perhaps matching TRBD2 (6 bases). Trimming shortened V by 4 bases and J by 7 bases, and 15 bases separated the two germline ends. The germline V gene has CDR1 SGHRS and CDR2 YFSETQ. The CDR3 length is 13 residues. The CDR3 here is CASSVSGTREQYF. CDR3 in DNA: TGCGCCAGCAGCGTCTCCGGGACTCGAGAGCAGTACTTC.

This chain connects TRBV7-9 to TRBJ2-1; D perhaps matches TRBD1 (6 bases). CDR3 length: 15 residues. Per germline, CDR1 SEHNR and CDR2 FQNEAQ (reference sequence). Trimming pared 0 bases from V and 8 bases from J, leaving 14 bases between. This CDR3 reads CASSLARGEVDEQFF. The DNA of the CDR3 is TGTGCCAGCAGCTTAGCCAGGGGCGAAGTAGATGAGCAGTTCTTC. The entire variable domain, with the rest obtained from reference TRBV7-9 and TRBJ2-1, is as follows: DTGVSQNPRHKITKRGQNVTFRCDPISEHNRLYWYRQTLGQGPEFLTYFQNEAQLEKSRLLSDRFSAERPKGSFSTLEIQRTEQGDSAMYLCASSLARGEVDEQFFGPGTRLTVL.

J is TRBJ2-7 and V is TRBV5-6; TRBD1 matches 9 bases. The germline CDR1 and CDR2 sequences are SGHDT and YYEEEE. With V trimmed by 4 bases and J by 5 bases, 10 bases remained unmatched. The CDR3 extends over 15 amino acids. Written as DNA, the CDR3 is TGTGCCAGCAGCGGTACGGACAGGGGACCCCACGAGCAGTACTTC. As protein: CASSGTDRGPHEQYF.